The subject of this entry is one T cell receptor beta chain. For the second PCR, which ran for about 7 to 11 cycles, a sample-barcoded 5' primer and a J-beta primer mix were used. TCRdb re-called the 5' RACE reads with MiXCR, one entry per CDR3 protein. The table has approximately 1,000,000 distinct CDR3 sequences, more than 40% seen once. The data were obtained in a study of blood T cells in healthy people across ages. The germline V and J ends were trimmed by 0 bases and 5 bases, with 10 bases remaining between them. This CDR3 spans 14 amino acids. Germline CDR1 reads LGHDT; CDR2 reads YNNKEL (reference sequence).

This TCR derives from a woman aged 60-75 years in good health. Sequencing was done on a sample of blood. The chain uses TRBV3-1 and TRBJ1-2; no reliable D call. The CDR3 loop is CASSQEPRMYGYTF. DNA for the CDR3: TGTGCCAGCAGCCAAGAACCACGGATGTATGGCTACACCTTC.